A selection of T cell receptor beta chains follows, all from one sample in a study of T-cell reconstitution after alpha-beta-depleted transplantation in children. TCRdb redid the calling of the PCR reads with MiXCR, one entry per CDR3 protein. This table holds 230,000 or so distinct CDR3 sequences, 9.7% found once. The material was PBMCs from the stem cell graft donor, obtained from the stem cell graft. Every receptor here comes from a human donor who donated a stem cell graft to a child with SCID. The CDR3 runs from the conserved cysteine through the conserved F or W. The D gene is left open where the match is weak. Clone size is given for some rows only: seen once, a few or many times, or a class if the clone is expanded.

abundance: few
j_gene: TRBJ1-1
v_gene: TRBV9
d_gene: NA
CDR3nt: TGTGCCAGCAGCGTACTCTTGAACACTGAAGCTTTCTTT
CDR3aa: CASSVLLNTEAFF

abundance: many
j_gene: TRBJ2-5
v_gene: TRBV5-5
d_gene: TRBD2
CDR3nt: TGTGCCAGCAGCTTGAGGTCGGTAGCGGGGGATCGGGGAGAGACCCAGTACTTC
CDR3aa: CASSLRSVAGDRGETQYF

abundance: many
j_gene: TRBJ1-1
v_gene: TRBV5-1
d_gene: NA
CDR3nt: TGCGCCAGCAGGGCAGGGACGAACACTGAAGCTTTCTTT
CDR3aa: CASRAGTNTEAFF

abundance: many
j_gene: TRBJ1-1
v_gene: TRBV5-1
d_gene: NA
CDR3nt: TGCGCCAGCAGCTTGGTGGCAGGGTTTGAAGCTTTCTTT
CDR3aa: CASSLVAGFEAFF

abundance: many
j_gene: TRBJ1-6
v_gene: TRBV5-1
d_gene: TRBD1
CDR3nt: TGCGCCAGCAGCGACAGGGGCGTGCGATCACCCCTCCACTTT
CDR3aa: CASSDRGVRSPLHF

abundance: many
j_gene: TRBJ1-4
v_gene: TRBV4-1
d_gene: NA
CDR3nt: TGCGCCAGCAGCCAAAACCCACACGGGGCAACTAATGAAAAACTGTTTTTT
CDR3aa: CASSQNPHGATNEKLFF

abundance: few
j_gene: TRBJ1-6
v_gene: TRBV14
d_gene: NA
CDR3nt: TGTGCCAGCAGCCAATATCATTCACCCCTCCACTTT
CDR3aa: CASSQYHSPLHF

abundance: many
j_gene: TRBJ2-1
v_gene: TRBV5-1
d_gene: NA
CDR3nt: TGCGCCAGCAGCGCGCAGTACAATGAGCAGTTCTTC
CDR3aa: CASSAQYNEQFF

abundance: few
j_gene: TRBJ2-1
v_gene: TRBV20-1
d_gene: TRBD2
CDR3nt: TGCAGTGCTAGACTAAGCGGGGCCTACAATGAGCAGTTCTTC
CDR3aa: CSARLSGAYNEQFF

abundance: many
j_gene: TRBJ1-1
v_gene: TRBV28
d_gene: NA
CDR3nt: TGTGCCAGCAGTTTATACAACACTGAAGCTTTCTTT
CDR3aa: CASSLYNTEAFF

abundance: many
j_gene: TRBJ1-4
v_gene: TRBV20-1
d_gene: NA
CDR3nt: TGCAGTGCTACTCAAACAGGGGAAAAACTGTTTTTT
CDR3aa: CSATQTGEKLFF

abundance: NA
j_gene: TRBJ2-5
v_gene: TRBV5-4
d_gene: TRBD2
CDR3nt: TGTGCCAGCAGCTTGCCCGATCAAAGCGGGGGCTATCAAGAGACCCAGTACTTC
CDR3aa: CASSLPDQSGGYQETQYF

abundance: many
j_gene: TRBJ2-2
v_gene: TRBV5-1
d_gene: NA
CDR3nt: TGCGCCAGCAGCTTGGAGGTTTCGAACACCGGGGAGCTGTTTTTT
CDR3aa: CASSLEVSNTGELFF

abundance: many
j_gene: TRBJ2-7
v_gene: TRBV2
d_gene: NA
CDR3nt: TGTGCCAGCAGCATCGGGCTTATATACTACGAGCAGTACTTC
CDR3aa: CASSIGLIYYEQYF

abundance: many
j_gene: TRBJ2-3
v_gene: TRBV2
d_gene: TRBD2
CDR3nt: TGTGCCAGCAGTGAACAGCGGGGGGTCACAGATACGCAGTATTTT
CDR3aa: CASSEQRGVTDTQYF

abundance: NA
j_gene: TRBJ2-3
v_gene: TRBV20-1
d_gene: NA
CDR3nt: TGCAGTGCCAGACAGATTTTCACAGATACGCAGTATTTT
CDR3aa: CSARQIFTDTQYF

abundance: NA
j_gene: TRBJ1-2
v_gene: TRBV9
d_gene: NA
CDR3nt: TGTGCCAGCAGCGTACTGGGGGGGAACTATGGCTACACCTTC
CDR3aa: CASSVLGGNYGYTF

abundance: NA
j_gene: TRBJ1-2
v_gene: TRBV28
d_gene: NA
CDR3nt: TGTGCCAACAGTCCCCCGGGAGGGATCTATGGCTACACCTTC
CDR3aa: CANSPPGGIYGYTF

abundance: many
j_gene: TRBJ1-2
v_gene: TRBV20-1
d_gene: NA
CDR3nt: TGCAGTGCTAGGGGCCAGAAGAACCTCTATGGCTACACCTTC
CDR3aa: CSARGQKNLYGYTF

abundance: NA
j_gene: TRBJ2-3
v_gene: TRBV5-4
d_gene: NA
CDR3nt: TGTGCCAGCAGCTCCGGGCCCCCCTGGGGCCCAGATACGCAGTATTTT
CDR3aa: CASSSGPPWGPDTQYF

abundance: many
j_gene: TRBJ1-1
v_gene: TRBV12-3/TRBV12-4
d_gene: NA
CDR3nt: TGTGCCAGCAGTCCCCTAGGGGGACTCTTGGAGGAAGCTTTCTTT
CDR3aa: CASSPLGGLLEEAFF

abundance: NA
j_gene: TRBJ2-1
v_gene: TRBV7-9
d_gene: NA
CDR3nt: TGTGCCAGCGGCTTGGGGGCTGGCAATGAGCAGTTCTTC
CDR3aa: CASGLGAGNEQFF

abundance: many
j_gene: TRBJ2-5
v_gene: TRBV12-5
d_gene: NA
CDR3nt: TGTGCTAGTGGTTTGGGGCAGGTAGCATGGCAAGAGACCCAGTACTTC
CDR3aa: CASGLGQVAWQETQYF

abundance: many
j_gene: TRBJ2-7
v_gene: TRBV4-1
d_gene: NA
CDR3nt: TGCGCCAGCAGCCAAGGAGGGCTCCGCGAGCAGTACTTC
CDR3aa: CASSQGGLREQYF

abundance: many
j_gene: TRBJ2-1
v_gene: TRBV20-1
d_gene: TRBD2
CDR3nt: TGCAGTGCTCAGACTAGCGGGGCCTACAATGAGCAGTTCTTC
CDR3aa: CSAQTSGAYNEQFF

abundance: many
j_gene: TRBJ2-3
v_gene: TRBV6-5
d_gene: NA
CDR3nt: TGTGCCAGCAGTCGAGGAGATACGCAGTATTTT
CDR3aa: CASSRGDTQYF

abundance: few
j_gene: TRBJ1-2
v_gene: TRBV2
d_gene: NA
CDR3nt: TGTGCCAGCATTCCGCGGGGGGCGGTGGAAGGCTACACCTTC
CDR3aa: CASIPRGAVEGYTF

abundance: many
j_gene: TRBJ1-5
v_gene: TRBV5-5
d_gene: NA
CDR3nt: TGTGCCAGCAGCTTTACGGGGGCCAATCAGCCCCAGCATTTT
CDR3aa: CASSFTGANQPQHF

abundance: many
j_gene: TRBJ1-1
v_gene: TRBV5-1
d_gene: TRBD1
CDR3nt: TGCGCCAGCAGCTTGGAGGGGACAGGCGAAGCTTTCTTT
CDR3aa: CASSLEGTGEAFF

abundance: NA
j_gene: TRBJ2-1
v_gene: TRBV20-1
d_gene: TRBD2
CDR3nt: TGCAGTGCTAGCCCTGGGGGACTAGCGGGGGATTACAATGAGCAGTTCTTC
CDR3aa: CSASPGGLAGDYNEQFF

abundance: many
j_gene: TRBJ1-5
v_gene: TRBV10-3
d_gene: TRBD1
CDR3nt: TGTGCCATCAGTCAGGGGGCGCGGGGCAATCAGCCCCAGCATTTT
CDR3aa: CAISQGARGNQPQHF

abundance: many
j_gene: TRBJ1-6
v_gene: TRBV20-1
d_gene: TRBD1
CDR3nt: TGCAGTGCTAGGGGACAGGGATTTAATTCACCCCTCCACTTT
CDR3aa: CSARGQGFNSPLHF

abundance: many
j_gene: TRBJ2-1
v_gene: TRBV5-1
d_gene: TRBD2
CDR3nt: TGCGCCAGCAGCTGGGGACTAGCGTTGGGCCTAGACAATGAGCAGTTCTTC
CDR3aa: CASSWGLALGLDNEQFF

abundance: many
j_gene: TRBJ2-7
v_gene: TRBV29-1
d_gene: NA
CDR3nt: TGCAGCGTCCGAATGGGACAAACCTACGAGCAGTACTTC
CDR3aa: CSVRMGQTYEQYF

abundance: many
j_gene: TRBJ1-5
v_gene: TRBV4-2
d_gene: NA
CDR3nt: TGTGCCAGCAGCCAAGAGACGGATCCTTTGGGCAATCAGCCCCAGCATTTT
CDR3aa: CASSQETDPLGNQPQHF

abundance: many
j_gene: TRBJ1-4
v_gene: TRBV20-1
d_gene: TRBD1
CDR3nt: TGCAGTGCTAGTTTGCCGGGACAGGAAGAAAAACTGTTTTTT
CDR3aa: CSASLPGQEEKLFF

abundance: many
j_gene: TRBJ2-2
v_gene: TRBV20-1
d_gene: TRBD1
CDR3nt: TGCAGTGAGCGTAGGGGGCGAACCGGGGAGCTGTTTTTT
CDR3aa: CSERRGRTGELFF

abundance: many
j_gene: TRBJ2-7
v_gene: TRBV12-3/TRBV12-4
d_gene: NA
CDR3nt: TGTGCCAGCAGTTTAAGCAGGGGCGAGCAGTACTTC
CDR3aa: CASSLSRGEQYF

abundance: NA
j_gene: TRBJ2-7
v_gene: TRBV5-1
d_gene: TRBD1
CDR3nt: TGCGCCAGCAGCTTGGGAGGGACAGGGTCTAACTACGAGCAGTACTTC
CDR3aa: CASSLGGTGSNYEQYF

abundance: many
j_gene: TRBJ2-1
v_gene: TRBV19
d_gene: TRBD2
CDR3nt: TGTGCCAGTAGTACGGGACTAGCGGGGTTACCTTACAATGAGCAGTTCTTC
CDR3aa: CASSTGLAGLPYNEQFF

abundance: many
j_gene: TRBJ2-3
v_gene: TRBV5-5
d_gene: NA
CDR3nt: TGTGCCAGCAGCTTGGTGGCAACAGGCCTAAGCACAGATACGCAGTATTTT
CDR3aa: CASSLVATGLSTDTQYF

abundance: many
j_gene: TRBJ1-5
v_gene: TRBV20-1
d_gene: TRBD1
CDR3nt: TGCAGTGCTAGAGATGACAGGGTCCAGCCCCAGCATTTT
CDR3aa: CSARDDRVQPQHF

abundance: many
j_gene: TRBJ1-6
v_gene: TRBV5-1
d_gene: TRBD1
CDR3nt: TGCGCCAGCAGCTCGGGACAGGCCGAGCCCTATAATTCACCCCTCCACTTT
CDR3aa: CASSSGQAEPYNSPLHF

abundance: many
j_gene: TRBJ2-7
v_gene: TRBV5-1
d_gene: TRBD1
CDR3nt: TGCGCCAGCAGCTTGATTGGCCAGGGGGCGTGGGAGCAGTACTTC
CDR3aa: CASSLIGQGAWEQYF

abundance: few
j_gene: TRBJ1-3
v_gene: TRBV4-3
d_gene: NA
CDR3nt: TGCGCCAGCAGCCAAGGACCGGCCACTGGAAACACCATATATTTT
CDR3aa: CASSQGPATGNTIYF

abundance: many
j_gene: TRBJ1-2
v_gene: TRBV5-1
d_gene: NA
CDR3nt: TGCGCCAGCACCCAAGTAGGAGGGGTGGACTATGGCTACACCTTC
CDR3aa: CASTQVGGVDYGYTF

abundance: many
j_gene: TRBJ2-2
v_gene: TRBV10-3
d_gene: TRBD1
CDR3nt: TGTGCCATCACCCAGGGACAGGGGGCTTACACCGGGGAGCTGTTTTTT
CDR3aa: CAITQGQGAYTGELFF

abundance: many
j_gene: TRBJ2-7
v_gene: TRBV12-3/TRBV12-4
d_gene: TRBD2
CDR3nt: TGTGCCAGCAGTCCCCCGGGACTAGCCCTTTTTTCGGAGCAGTACTTC
CDR3aa: CASSPPGLALFSEQYF

abundance: many
j_gene: TRBJ1-2
v_gene: TRBV2
d_gene: NA
CDR3nt: TGTGCCAGCAGTGAGTGGGGGATTGGAAACACGGCGGCTAACTATGGCTACACCTTC
CDR3aa: CASSEWGIGNTAANYGYTF

abundance: NA
j_gene: TRBJ2-5
v_gene: TRBV28
d_gene: NA
CDR3nt: TGTGCCAGCAGTTTCCTCCGGACAGGAGGGGCCGGAAGGACCCAGTACTTC
CDR3aa: CASSFLRTGGAGRTQYF

abundance: many
j_gene: TRBJ1-5
v_gene: TRBV5-1
d_gene: TRBD1
CDR3nt: TGCGCCAGCAGCTTGGGGGGGTGGGACAGGGGGACTCAGCCCCAGCATTTT
CDR3aa: CASSLGGWDRGTQPQHF